Presented here are 7 T cell receptor beta chains from one specimen sequenced in a study of shared clonotypes between healthy human individuals. The table came from immunoSEQ multiplex PCR; TCRdb's copy has only in-frame clones and leaves some out. The top ten hold 0.35% to 0.45% of the sample, which has millions of clones, more than 80% seen once. The sequencing input was naive CD4+ T cells from PBMCs. As to subset: CD45RA+ positively selected. The receptors derive from a man younger than 35 in good health. Some clones in this sample may be carry-over from other donors' samples.

This chain joins TRBV5-1 and TRBJ2-3; 7 nucleotides agree with TRBD2. Germline values: CDR1 SGHRS, CDR2 YFSETQ. The CDR3 consists of 15 residues. V lost 0 bases to trimming and J lost 4 bases; unmatched junction nucleotides: 5. The CDR3 region is CASSLEAGRADTQYF. Here the CDR3 DNA reads TGCGCCAGCAGCTTGGAAGCGGGAAGGGCAGATACGCAGTATTTT.

The chain joins TRBV5-1 to TRBJ1-2, with no clear D. This CDR3 contains 17 residues. Germline lookup yields CDR1 SGHRS and CDR2 YFSETQ. Trimming pared 1 base from V and 3 bases from J, leaving 19 bases between. For the CDR3, the DNA is TGCGCCAGCAGCTTGACCCCTATGGGAGCCTCGGACTATGGCTACACCTTC. Residues: CASSLTPMGASDYGYTF.

The chain has TRBV7-2 and TRBJ2-7; D gene unclear. The V gene lost 1 base and the J gene lost 0 bases, with 13 bases spanning the gap. The CDR3 extends over 16 amino acids. Germline V CDR1 and CDR2: SGHTA, FQGNSA. CDR3 nucleotides: TGTGCCAGCAGCTTAGGATATGGAACCCTCTCCTACGAGCAGTACTTC. It encodes CASSLGYGTLSYEQYF.

V and J are TRBV5-1 and TRBJ2-1; a weak D match, TRBD2 (5 bases). CDR3 length: 15 amino acids. Trimming cost V 0 bases and J 5 bases, with 12 bases left between them. Germline CDR1 SGHRS, CDR2 YFSETQ. CDR3 in DNA: TGCGCCAGCAGCTTGGGGTGGGAGCGGAACAATGAGCAGTTCTTC. Its protein is CASSLGWERNNEQFF.

This clone is a singleton in its sample. Other DNA sequences in the sample encode the same CDR3. The rearrangement joins TRBV11-3 to TRBJ2-5; 7 positions match TRBD1. Germline CDR1 is SGHNT and CDR2 is YENEEA. This CDR3 has 13 amino acids. The J segment lost 3 bases and the V segment lost 3 bases, leaving 1 base of the junction unmatched. CDR3 sequence reads: CASSFDREETQYF. Written as DNA, the CDR3 is TGTGCCAGCAGCTTTGACAGGGAAGAGACCCAGTACTTC.

Here the CDR3 reads CASSVSADSNTEAFF. In DNA, the CDR3 is TGTGCCAGCAGTGTGTCAGCTGACTCGAACACTGAAGCTTTCTTT. The genes are TRBV2 and TRBJ1-1; no clear D gene. Germline V gene lookup returns CDR1 SNHLY and CDR2 FYNNEI. The CDR3 runs to 15 residues. V was cut by 4 bases and J by 1 base, with 13 bases left in between.

This clone was found once. The chain joins TRBV6-5 to TRBJ1-2; TRBD1 matches 9 bases. This CDR3 has 13 residues. V shed 10 bases and J 5 bases; nucleotides not matched to a gene: 8. The germline gives CDR1 MNHEY, CDR2 SVGAGI. Here the CDR3 DNA reads TGTGCCATCCGCCGGGACAGGGAATATGGCTACACCTTC. This codes for CAIRRDREYGYTF.